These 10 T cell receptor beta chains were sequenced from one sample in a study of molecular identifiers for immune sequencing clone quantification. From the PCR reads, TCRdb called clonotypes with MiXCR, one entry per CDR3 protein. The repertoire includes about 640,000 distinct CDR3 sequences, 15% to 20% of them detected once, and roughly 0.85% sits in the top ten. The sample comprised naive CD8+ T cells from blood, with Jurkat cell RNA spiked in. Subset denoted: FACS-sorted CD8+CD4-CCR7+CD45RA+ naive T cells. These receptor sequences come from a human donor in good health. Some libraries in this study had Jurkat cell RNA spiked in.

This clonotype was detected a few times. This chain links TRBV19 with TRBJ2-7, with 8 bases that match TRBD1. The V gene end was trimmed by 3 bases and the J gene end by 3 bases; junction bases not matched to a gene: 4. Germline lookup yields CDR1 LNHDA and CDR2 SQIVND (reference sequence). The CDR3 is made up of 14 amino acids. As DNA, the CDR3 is TGTGCCAGTAGTATGGGGACAGGAGGCTACGAGCAGTACTTC. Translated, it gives CASSMGTGGYEQYF. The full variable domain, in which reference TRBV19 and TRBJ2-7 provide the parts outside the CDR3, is DGGITQSPKYLFRKEGQNVTLSCEQNLNHDAMYWYRQDPGQGLRLIYYSQIVNDFQKGDIAEGYSVSREKKESFPLTVTSAQKNPTAFYLCASSMGTGGYEQYFGPGTRLTVT.

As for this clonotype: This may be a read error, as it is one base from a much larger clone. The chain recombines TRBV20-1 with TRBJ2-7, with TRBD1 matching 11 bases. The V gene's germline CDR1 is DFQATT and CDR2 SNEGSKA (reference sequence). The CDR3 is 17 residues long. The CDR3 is CNACRTGGTGLAFEQYF. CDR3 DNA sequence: TGCAATGCTTGCCGGACAGGGGGCACCGGACTAGCGTTCGAGCAGTACTTC.

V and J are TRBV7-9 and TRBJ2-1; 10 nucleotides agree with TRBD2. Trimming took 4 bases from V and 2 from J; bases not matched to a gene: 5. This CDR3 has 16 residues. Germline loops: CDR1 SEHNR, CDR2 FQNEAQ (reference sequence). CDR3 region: CASSSLAGAPYNEQFF. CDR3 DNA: TGTGCCAGCAGCTCTCTAGCGGGAGCCCCCTACAATGAGCAGTTCTTC. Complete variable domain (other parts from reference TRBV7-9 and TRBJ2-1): DTGVSQNPRHKITKRGQNVTFRCDPISEHNRLYWYRQTLGQGPEFLTYFQNEAQLEKSRLLSDRFSAERPKGSFSTLEIQRTEQGDSAMYLCASSSLAGAPYNEQFFGPGTRLTVL.

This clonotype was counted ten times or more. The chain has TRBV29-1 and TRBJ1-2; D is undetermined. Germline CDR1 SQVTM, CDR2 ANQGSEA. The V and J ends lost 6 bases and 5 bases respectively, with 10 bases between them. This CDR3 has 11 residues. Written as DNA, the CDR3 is TGCAGCGTGGTAGAACCATATGGCTACACCTTC. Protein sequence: CSVVEPYGYTF.

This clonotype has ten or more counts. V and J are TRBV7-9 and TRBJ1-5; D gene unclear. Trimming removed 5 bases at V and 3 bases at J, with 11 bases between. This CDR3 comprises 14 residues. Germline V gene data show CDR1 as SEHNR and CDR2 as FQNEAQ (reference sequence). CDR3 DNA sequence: TGTGCCAGCAGCCTCCGTTTTGACAATCAGCCCCAGCATTTT. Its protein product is CASSLRFDNQPQHF.

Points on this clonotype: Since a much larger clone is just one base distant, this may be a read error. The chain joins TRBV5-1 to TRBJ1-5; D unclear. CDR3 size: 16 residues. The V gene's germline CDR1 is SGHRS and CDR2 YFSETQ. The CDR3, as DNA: TGCGCCAGCAGCTCACTGGCCCTAAGATGGAATCAGCCCCAGCGTTTT. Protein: CASSSLALRWNQPQRF. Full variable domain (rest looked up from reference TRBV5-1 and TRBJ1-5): KAGVTQTPRYLIKTRGQQVTLSCSPISGHRSVSWYQQTPGQGLQFLFEYFSETQRNKGNFPGRFSGRQFSNSRSEMNVSTLELGDSALYLCASSSLALRWNQPQRFGDGTRLSIL.

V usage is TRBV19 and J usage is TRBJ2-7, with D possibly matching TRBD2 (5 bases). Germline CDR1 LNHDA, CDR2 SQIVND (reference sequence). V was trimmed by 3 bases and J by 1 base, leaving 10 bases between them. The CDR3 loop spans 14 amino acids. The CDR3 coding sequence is TGTGCCAGTAGTATGAGCGGAGGATCCTACGAGCAGTACTTC. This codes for CASSMSGGSYEQYF.

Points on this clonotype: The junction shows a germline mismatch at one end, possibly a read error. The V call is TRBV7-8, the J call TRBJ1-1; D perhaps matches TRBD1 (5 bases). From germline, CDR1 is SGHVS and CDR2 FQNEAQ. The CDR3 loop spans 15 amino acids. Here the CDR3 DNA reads TGTGCCAGCGGCTTATCGAGGGGCGCATTCACTGAAGCTTTCTTT. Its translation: CASGLSRGAFTEAFF.

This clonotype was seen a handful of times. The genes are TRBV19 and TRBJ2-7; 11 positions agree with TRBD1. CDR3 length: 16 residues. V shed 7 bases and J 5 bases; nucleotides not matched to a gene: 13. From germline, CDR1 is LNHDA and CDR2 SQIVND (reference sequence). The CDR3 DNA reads TGTGCCAGTACTCCTACCGGGACAGGGGGTTTGAACGAGCAGTACTTC. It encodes CASTPTGTGGLNEQYF.

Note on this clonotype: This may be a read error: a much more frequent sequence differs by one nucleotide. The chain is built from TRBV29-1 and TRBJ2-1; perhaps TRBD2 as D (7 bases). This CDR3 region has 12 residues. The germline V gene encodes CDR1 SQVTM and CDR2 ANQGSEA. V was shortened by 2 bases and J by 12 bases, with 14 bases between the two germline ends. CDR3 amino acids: CSVEWEGGGQFF. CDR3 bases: TGCAGCGTTGAATGGGAGGGGGGTGGGCAGTTCTTC.